A single sample gave rise to the 3 T cell receptor beta chains below, sequenced in a study of blood T cell repertoires in COVID-19. The repertoire was sequenced with immunoSEQ multiplex PCR; TCRdb's copy has only in-frame clones and lacks some. In the table there are more than 300,000 clones, approximately 89% of which are singletons. Sequenced input: PBMCs or T cells enriched from blood (not recorded which). These receptors were taken from a woman aged 25 to 39 who had recovered from COVID-19.

The gene calls are TRBV4-2 and TRBJ2-1, with unresolved D. V was clipped by 1 base and J by 8 bases, with 3 bases between them. The CDR3 loop spans 11 amino acids. The germline V gene has CDR1 LGHNA and CDR2 YNFKEQ. In DNA, the CDR3 is TGTGCCAGCAGCCAAGGGCATGAGCAGTTCTTC. It is translated as CASSQGHEQFF.

The gene calls are TRBV5-1 and TRBJ1-1; D perhaps matches TRBD1 (6 bases). Deletions cut 0 bases from V and 4 bases from J, with 10 bases between. The germline gives CDR1 SGHRS, CDR2 YFSETQ. The CDR3 has 14 residues. The CDR3 protein is CASSLEGGRTEAFF. The CDR3 DNA is TGCGCCAGCAGCTTGGAGGGGGGGCGCACTGAAGCTTTCTTT.

This CDR3 is CASSFRAGGDTDTQYF. The CDR3 bases are TGTGCCAGTAGTTTCAGGGCGGGGGGGGACACAGATACGCAGTATTTT. V and J are TRBV19 and TRBJ2-3; 9 bases map to TRBD2. With 5 bases clipped from V and 2 bases from J, the junction kept 8 bases outside the gene matches. Germline-derived CDR1 and CDR2 are LNHDA and SQIVND (reference sequence). The CDR3 is made up of 16 amino acids.